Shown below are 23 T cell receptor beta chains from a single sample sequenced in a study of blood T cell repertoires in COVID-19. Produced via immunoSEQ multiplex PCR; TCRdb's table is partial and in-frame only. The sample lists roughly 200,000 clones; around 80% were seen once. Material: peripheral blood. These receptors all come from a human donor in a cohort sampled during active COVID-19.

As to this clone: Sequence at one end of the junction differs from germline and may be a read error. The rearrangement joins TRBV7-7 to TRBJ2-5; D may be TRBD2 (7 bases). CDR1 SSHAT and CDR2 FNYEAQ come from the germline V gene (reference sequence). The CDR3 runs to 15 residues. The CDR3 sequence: CASSSTGGPGETQYF. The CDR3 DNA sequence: TGTGCTAGCAGCTCGACGGGGGGCCCGGGGGAGACCCAGTACTTC.

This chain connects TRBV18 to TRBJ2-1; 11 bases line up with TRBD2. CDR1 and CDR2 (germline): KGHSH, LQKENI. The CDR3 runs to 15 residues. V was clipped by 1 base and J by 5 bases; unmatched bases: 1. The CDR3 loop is CASSPLAGGNNEQFF. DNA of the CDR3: TGTGCCAGCTCACCACTAGCGGGGGGGAACAATGAGCAGTTCTTC.

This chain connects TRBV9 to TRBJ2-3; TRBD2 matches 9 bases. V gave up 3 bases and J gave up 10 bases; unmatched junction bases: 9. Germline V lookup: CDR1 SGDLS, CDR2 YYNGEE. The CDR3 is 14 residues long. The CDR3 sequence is CASSEQGLASPQYF. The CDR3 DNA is TGTGCCAGCAGCGAACAGGGACTAGCCTCGCCGCAGTATTTT.

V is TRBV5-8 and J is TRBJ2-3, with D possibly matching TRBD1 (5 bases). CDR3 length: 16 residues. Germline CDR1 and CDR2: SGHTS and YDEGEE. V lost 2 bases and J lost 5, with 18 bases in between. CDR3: CASSFLSRATGDTQYF. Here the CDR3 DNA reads TGTGCCAGCAGCTTTTTAAGCAGGGCGACGGGAGATACGCAGTATTTT.

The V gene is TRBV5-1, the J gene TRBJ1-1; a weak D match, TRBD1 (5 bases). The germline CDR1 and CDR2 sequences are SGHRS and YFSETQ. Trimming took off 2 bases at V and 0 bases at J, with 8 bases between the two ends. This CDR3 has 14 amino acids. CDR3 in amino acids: CASSFGHMNTEAFF. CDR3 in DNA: TGCGCCAGCAGCTTCGGACACATGAACACTGAAGCTTTCTTT.

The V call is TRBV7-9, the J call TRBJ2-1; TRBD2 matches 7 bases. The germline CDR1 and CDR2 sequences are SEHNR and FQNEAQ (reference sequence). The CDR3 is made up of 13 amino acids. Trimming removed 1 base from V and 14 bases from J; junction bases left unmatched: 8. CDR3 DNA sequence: TGTGCCAGCAGCTTAGGTAACCCGACTAGCAAGTTCTTC. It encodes CASSLGNPTSKFF.

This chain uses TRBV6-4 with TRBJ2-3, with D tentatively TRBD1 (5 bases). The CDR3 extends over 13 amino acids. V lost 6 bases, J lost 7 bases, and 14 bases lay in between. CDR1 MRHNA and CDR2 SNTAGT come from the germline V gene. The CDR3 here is CASSVTTENTQYF. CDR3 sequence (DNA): TGTGCCAGCAGCGTAACGACAGAAAATACGCAGTATTTT.

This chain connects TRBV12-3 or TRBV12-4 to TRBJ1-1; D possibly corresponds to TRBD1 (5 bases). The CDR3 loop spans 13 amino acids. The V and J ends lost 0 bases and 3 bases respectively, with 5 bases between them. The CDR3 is CASSLARDTEAFF. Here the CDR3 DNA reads TGTGCCAGCAGTTTAGCCAGGGACACTGAAGCTTTCTTT.

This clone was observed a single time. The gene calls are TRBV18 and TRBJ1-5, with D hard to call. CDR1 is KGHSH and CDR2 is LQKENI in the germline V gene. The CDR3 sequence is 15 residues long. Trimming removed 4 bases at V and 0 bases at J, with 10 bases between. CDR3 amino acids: CASSLSTHSNQPQHF. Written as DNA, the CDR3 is TGTGCCAGCTCACTCAGTACACATAGCAATCAGCCCCAGCATTTT.

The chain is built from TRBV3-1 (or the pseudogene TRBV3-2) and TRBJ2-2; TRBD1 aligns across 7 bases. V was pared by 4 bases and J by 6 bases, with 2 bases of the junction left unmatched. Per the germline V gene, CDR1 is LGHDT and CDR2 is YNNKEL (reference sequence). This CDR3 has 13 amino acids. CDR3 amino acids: CASSLRGSGELFF. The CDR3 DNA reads TGTGCCAGCAGCCTCAGGGGGTCCGGGGAGCTGTTTTTT.

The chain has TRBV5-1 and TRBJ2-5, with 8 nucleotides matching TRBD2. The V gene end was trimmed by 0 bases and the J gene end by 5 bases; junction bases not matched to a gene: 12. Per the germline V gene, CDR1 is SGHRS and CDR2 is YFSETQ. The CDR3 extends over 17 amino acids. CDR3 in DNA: TGCGCCAGCAGCTTGGGAGTCATCCGGGGGGGCCGGGAGACCCAGTACTTC. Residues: CASSLGVIRGGRETQYF.

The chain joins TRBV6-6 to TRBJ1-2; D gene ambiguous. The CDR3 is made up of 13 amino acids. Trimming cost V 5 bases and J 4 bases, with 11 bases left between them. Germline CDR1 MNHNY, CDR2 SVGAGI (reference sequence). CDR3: CASSLEGSYGYTF. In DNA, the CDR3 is TGTGCCAGCAGTCTGGAGGGATCCTATGGCTACACCTTC.

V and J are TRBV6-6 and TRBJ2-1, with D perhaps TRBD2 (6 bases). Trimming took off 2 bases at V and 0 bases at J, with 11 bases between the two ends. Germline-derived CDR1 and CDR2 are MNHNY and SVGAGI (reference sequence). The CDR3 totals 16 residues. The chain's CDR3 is CASSYGRTTSYNEQFF. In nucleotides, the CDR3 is TGTGCCAGCAGTTACGGAAGGACTACCTCCTACAATGAGCAGTTCTTC.

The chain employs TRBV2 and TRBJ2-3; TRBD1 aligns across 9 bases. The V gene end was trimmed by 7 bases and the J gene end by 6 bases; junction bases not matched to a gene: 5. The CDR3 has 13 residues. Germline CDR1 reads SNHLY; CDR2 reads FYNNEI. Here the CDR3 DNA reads TGTGCCAGCAAATTGGGACAGGGTGATACGCAGTATTTT. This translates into CASKLGQGDTQYF.

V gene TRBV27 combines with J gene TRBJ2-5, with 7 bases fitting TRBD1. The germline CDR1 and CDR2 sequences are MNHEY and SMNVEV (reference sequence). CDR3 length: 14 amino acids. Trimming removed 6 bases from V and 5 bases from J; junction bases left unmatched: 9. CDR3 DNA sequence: TGTGCCAGCAGGAAACAGGGGTGGGGTGAGACCCAGTACTTC. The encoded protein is CASRKQGWGETQYF.

The CDR3 coding sequence is TGCGCCAGCAGCACAGACAGAGACTTTAGGATCGGGGAGCTGTTTTTT. The encoded protein is CASSTDRDFRIGELFF. The chain carries TRBV5-1 and TRBJ2-2, with a possible D match to TRBD1 (5 bases). The CDR3 length is 16 residues. The V gene's germline CDR1 is SGHRS and CDR2 YFSETQ. Trimming left V 4 bases short and J 7 bases short, with 20 bases between.

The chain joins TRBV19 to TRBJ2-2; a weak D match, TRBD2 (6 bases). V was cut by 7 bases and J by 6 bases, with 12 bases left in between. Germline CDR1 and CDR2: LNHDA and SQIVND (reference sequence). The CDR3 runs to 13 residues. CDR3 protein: CASTAGPPGELFF. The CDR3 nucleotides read TGTGCCAGTACGGCGGGACCTCCCGGGGAGCTGTTTTTT.

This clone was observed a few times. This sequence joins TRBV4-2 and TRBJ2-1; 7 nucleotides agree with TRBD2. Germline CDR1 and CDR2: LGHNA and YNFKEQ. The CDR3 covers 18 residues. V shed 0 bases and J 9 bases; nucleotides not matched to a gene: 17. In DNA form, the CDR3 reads TGTGCCAGCAGCCAAGAGCTCTCCTGGGATACTAGCGCCGGTGAGCAGTTCTTC. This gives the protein CASSQELSWDTSAGEQFF.

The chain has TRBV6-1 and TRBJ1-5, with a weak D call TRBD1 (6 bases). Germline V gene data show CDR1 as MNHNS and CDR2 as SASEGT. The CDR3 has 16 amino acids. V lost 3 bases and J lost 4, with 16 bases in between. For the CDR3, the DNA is TGTGCCAGCAGTGAGCAACAGGGATGGGCTAATCAGCCCCAGCATTTT. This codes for CASSEQQGWANQPQHF.

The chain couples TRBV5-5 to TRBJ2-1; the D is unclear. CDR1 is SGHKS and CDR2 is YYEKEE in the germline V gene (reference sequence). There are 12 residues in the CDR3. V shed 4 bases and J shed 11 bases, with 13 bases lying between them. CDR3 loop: CASSRGPEKQFF. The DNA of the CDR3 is TGTGCCAGCAGCAGAGGCCCCGAGAAGCAGTTCTTC.

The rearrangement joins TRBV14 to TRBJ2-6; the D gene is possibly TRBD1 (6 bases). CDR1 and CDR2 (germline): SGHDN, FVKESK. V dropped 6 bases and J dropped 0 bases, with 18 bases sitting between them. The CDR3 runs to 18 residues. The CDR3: CASSSHQGFYSGANVLTF. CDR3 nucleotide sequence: TGTGCCAGCAGTAGTCATCAGGGGTTCTACTCTGGGGCCAACGTCCTGACTTTC. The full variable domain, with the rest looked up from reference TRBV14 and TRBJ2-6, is EAGVTQFPSHSVIEKGQTVTLRCDPISGHDNLYWYRRVMGKEIKFLLHFVKESKQDESGMPNNRFLAERTGGTYSTLKVQPAELEDSGVYFCASSSHQGFYSGANVLTFGAGSRLTVL.

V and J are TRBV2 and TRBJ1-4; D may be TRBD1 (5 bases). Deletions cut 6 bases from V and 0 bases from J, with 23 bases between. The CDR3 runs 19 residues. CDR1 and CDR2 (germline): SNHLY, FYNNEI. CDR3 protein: CASSQQLQVLMTTNEKLFF. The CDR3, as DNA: TGTGCCAGCAGCCAACAGCTACAGGTTTTGATGACAACTAATGAAAAACTGTTTTTT.

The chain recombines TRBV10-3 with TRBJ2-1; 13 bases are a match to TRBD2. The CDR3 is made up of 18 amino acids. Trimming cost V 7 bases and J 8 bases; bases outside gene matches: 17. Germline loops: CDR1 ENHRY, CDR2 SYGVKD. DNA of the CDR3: TGTGCCATCACCAACGATATCGGGACTAGCGGGGAGACCTATGAGCAGTTCTTC. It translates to CAITNDIGTSGETYEQFF.